The T cell receptor beta chain described here comes from a study of blood T cell repertoires in COVID-19. Across the study: Donors in the United States, Italy and Spain gave samples during acute or convalescent COVID-19. In each case, the material was cDNA or gDNA derived from T cells, B-cell-depleted T cells, or PBMCs.

The Seattle patients joined while their infection was active and were tracked longitudinally afterward. This clone was detected ten times or more. The CDR3 has 19 residues. Trimming took 4 bases from V and 0 from J; bases not matched to a gene: 12. CDR1 and CDR2 (germline): SGHKS, YYEKEE (reference sequence). Authors' methods: Amplification of reference gene primers was used by the study to estimate nucleated cell counts. The table came from immunoSEQ multiplex PCR; TCRdb's copy has only in-frame clones and leaves some out. D and trimming were read from the DNA, whereas the V and J calls and clone size are those reported in that table. Among around 190,000 clones listed, roughly 88% were seen once.

V is TRBV5-5 and J is TRBJ1-6; 8 bases map to TRBD1. The sample comprised peripheral blood. This TCR derives from a man between 45 and 60 years old with COVID-19, enrolled during active disease. CDR3 protein: CASSNGGQGAGSYNSPLHF. As DNA, the CDR3 is TGTGCCAGCAGCAACGGGGGGCAGGGGGCGGGCTCCTATAATTCACCCCTCCACTTT.